The 26 T cell receptor beta chains below come from one sample, sequenced in a study of cytomegalovirus exposure and HLA in healthy donors. The PCR had 60 Vbeta and 13 Jbeta primers. TCRdb's table, derived via immunoSEQ multiplex PCR, lists solely in-frame clones and lacks some. Of roughly 190,000 clones listed, just under 75% are singletons. The sample comprised PBMCs. Source of these receptors: a young man in good health and CMV-seropositive.

This chain joins TRBV4-3 and TRBJ2-7; D is possibly TRBD1 (6 bases). The V gene's germline CDR1 is LGHNA and CDR2 YSLEER. This CDR3 is built from 16 residues. V lost 4 bases to trimming and J lost 7 bases, with 23 bases between them. The CDR3 coding sequence is TGCGCCAGCAGCCTCAATCACCGGACAGTCTCGGGGGAGCAGTACTTC. This sequence encodes CASSLNHRTVSGEQYF.

The genes are TRBV28 and TRBJ2-7; TRBD2 agrees at 11 bases. The CDR3 contains 14 residues. The J segment lost 3 bases and the V segment lost 6 bases, leaving 4 bases of the junction unmatched. Germline V gene lookup returns CDR1 MDHEN and CDR2 SYDVKM. DNA of the CDR3: TGTGCCAGCAGACGAGGACTAGCGGGCTACGAGCAGTACTTC. Translation gives CASRRGLAGYEQYF.

The gene calls are TRBV7-3 and TRBJ2-3, with D perhaps matching TRBD2 (5 bases). The ends were cut back, 5 bases at V and 6 bases at J, with 15 bases in the middle. The germline V gene encodes CDR1 SGHTA and CDR2 FQGTGA. This CDR3 is built from 14 residues. The CDR3 DNA reads TGTGCCAGCAGCCTCCGAAACCCGGGGGATACGCAGTATTTT. Translation gives CASSLRNPGDTQYF.

This clone was detected once. The J gene is TRBJ2-6, the V gene TRBV2, with a tentative D call TRBD1 (5 bases). The CDR3 length is 14 residues. Looked up from germline, CDR1 is SNHLY and CDR2 is FYNNEI. V dropped 6 bases and J dropped 2 bases, with 8 bases sitting between them. The chain's CDR3 is CASSSGTGANVLTF. Written as DNA, the CDR3 is TGTGCCAGCAGCTCAGGGACTGGGGCCAACGTCCTGACTTTC.

The chain links TRBV5-1 to TRBJ2-1; TRBD2 matches 11 bases. The CDR3 contains 15 residues. The V and J ends lost 4 bases and 6 bases, in that order; junction bases with no gene match: 6. CDR1 and CDR2 (germline): SGHRS, YFSETQ. The CDR3 DNA follows: TGCGCCAGCAGCATCGGGACTAGCGGACTCAATGAGCAGTTCTTC. Residues: CASSIGTSGLNEQFF.

This clone has more than one count but fewer than ten. The J gene is TRBJ2-7, the V gene TRBV5-1; 7 bases fit TRBD2. Germline-derived CDR1 and CDR2 are SGHRS and YFSETQ. The V and J ends lost 2 bases and 3 bases, in that order; junction bases with no gene match: 17. This CDR3 has 18 amino acids. The CDR3 reads CASSFSSGSGELVYEQYF. The CDR3 nucleotides read TGCGCCAGCAGCTTCAGTTCCGGAAGCGGGGAGCTAGTCTACGAGCAGTACTTC.

This chain joins TRBV9 and TRBJ2-3, with 10 bases lining up with TRBD2. V lost 10 bases to trimming and J lost 2 bases; unmatched junction nucleotides: 4. The germline V gene has CDR1 SGDLS and CDR2 YYNGEE. This CDR3 comprises 13 residues. The CDR3 region is CAGSGGPTDTQYF. As DNA, the CDR3 is TGTGCCGGTAGCGGGGGGCCCACAGATACGCAGTATTTT. Looking up the rest from reference TRBV9 and TRBJ2-3 gives the full variable domain: DSGVTQTPKHLITATGQRVTLRCSPRSGDLSVYWYQQSLDQGLQFLIQYYNGEERAKGNILERFSAQQFPDLHSELNLSSLELGDSALYFCAGSGGPTDTQYFGPGTRLTVL.

The V call is TRBV7-2, the J call TRBJ2-3; 10 positions agree with TRBD2. V shed 4 bases, J shed 5 bases, and the junction held 9 bases outside the gene matches. The CDR3 consists of 16 residues. The V gene's germline CDR1 is SGHTA and CDR2 FQGNSA. The DNA for the CDR3 is TGTGCCAGCAGCTCGGGACTAGCGATGACGGGAGATACGCAGTATTTT. It is translated as CASSSGLAMTGDTQYF.

This clone was seen more than once but under ten times. This rearrangement joins TRBV19 to TRBJ2-2; 8 nucleotides line up with TRBD1. CDR3 size: 14 residues. V was clipped by 6 bases and J by 2 bases; unmatched bases: 2. CDR1 is LNHDA, CDR2 SQIVND, per germline (reference sequence). CDR3 sequence reads: CASRDRANTGELFF. The CDR3 nucleotides read TGTGCCAGTAGGGACAGGGCCAACACCGGGGAGCTGTTTTTT.

The chain combines TRBV6-6 with TRBJ2-7; 8 nucleotides line up with TRBD2. CDR1 MNHNY and CDR2 SVGAGI come from the germline V gene (reference sequence). This CDR3 spans 15 amino acids. Trimming cost V 2 bases and J 4 bases; bases outside gene matches: 7. The DNA of the CDR3 is TGTGCCAGCAGTTACGAAGCGGGGGCGAGGTACGAGCAGTACTTC. Protein sequence: CASSYEAGARYEQYF.

This clone was counted a single time. The V call is TRBV18, the J call TRBJ1-1; TRBD1 is a possible D gene (6 bases). The CDR3 covers 14 residues. Germline lookup yields CDR1 KGHSH and CDR2 LQKENI. Trimming cost V 2 bases and J 2 bases, with 9 bases left between them. As DNA, the CDR3 is TGTGCCAGCTCACCAGGGGACACCAACACTGAAGCTTTCTTT. Amino acid sequence: CASSPGDTNTEAFF.

The CDR3 reads CASSVERREDMNTEAFF. CDR3 sequence (DNA): TGTGCCAGCAGCGTAGAGCGCAGGGAAGACATGAACACTGAAGCTTTCTTT. The chain recombines TRBV7-3 with TRBJ1-1; D is possibly TRBD1 (5 bases). V lost 5 bases and J lost 0, with 19 bases in between. This CDR3 comprises 17 residues. Per germline, CDR1 SGHTA and CDR2 FQGTGA.

The CDR3 protein is CASSPARGTEAFF. In nucleotides, the CDR3 is TGTGCCAGCAGCCCGGCACGGGGCACTGAAGCTTTCTTT. The chain couples TRBV7-2 to TRBJ1-1, with D unclear. Trimming shortened V by 5 bases and J by 4 bases, and 11 bases separated the two germline ends. CDR3 size: 13 residues. Germline V gene lookup returns CDR1 SGHTA and CDR2 FQGNSA.

The rearrangement uses TRBV6-5 and TRBJ2-1; 9 bases are shared with TRBD1. V lost 5 bases, J lost 6 bases, and 8 bases stayed unmatched. This CDR3 is 15 amino acids long. Germline V gene sequence: CDR1 MNHEY, CDR2 SVGAGI. The CDR3 spells CASSPGTGWSNEQFF. DNA of the CDR3: TGTGCCAGCAGTCCCGGGACAGGGTGGAGCAATGAGCAGTTCTTC.

The V and J genes are TRBV5-1 and TRBJ1-6; the match to TRBD1 covers 10 bases. Unmatched junction bases numbered 3, after V lost 3 bases and J lost 9 bases. The germline gives CDR1 SGHRS, CDR2 YFSETQ. The CDR3 length is 14 residues. CDR3 bases: TGCGCCAGCAGCTCGGGACAGGGGAGTTCACCCCTCCACTTT. It translates to CASSSGQGSSPLHF.

Concerning this clone: The junction shows a germline mismatch at one end, possibly a read error. The chain uses TRBV4-2 and TRBJ2-6; 8 nucleotides align to TRBD2. CDR3 length: 14 residues. CDR1 and CDR2 (germline): LGHNA, YNFKEQ. The CDR3 DNA follows: TGTGCCAGCAGCCTACCGGGGGGGGCGAACGTCCTGACTTTC. Protein sequence: CASSLPGGANVLTF.

The rearrangement links TRBV5-1 to TRBJ2-5, with 7 bases lining up with TRBD1. Looked up from germline, CDR1 is SGHRS and CDR2 is YFSETQ. The CDR3 contains 13 residues. The junction had 6 bases not matched to a gene; V was cut back by 4 bases and J by 6 bases. The CDR3: CASSPRDSKTQYF. CDR3 nucleotides: TGCGCCAGCAGCCCCCGGGACAGCAAGACCCAGTACTTC.

V is TRBV18 and J is TRBJ2-5; perhaps TRBD1 as D (6 bases). Germline values: CDR1 KGHSH, CDR2 LQKENI. V gave up 3 bases and J gave up 1 base, with 6 bases separating them. There are 13 residues in the CDR3. The CDR3 loop is CASSPGAQETQYF. The CDR3 DNA follows: TGTGCCAGCTCACCGGGGGCCCAAGAGACCCAGTACTTC.

The chain couples TRBV7-2 to TRBJ2-1; 7 bases match TRBD1. The germline V gene encodes CDR1 SGHTA and CDR2 FQGNSA. The junction had 4 bases not matched to a gene; V was cut back by 3 bases and J by 8 bases. The CDR3 spans 13 residues. This chain's CDR3 is CASSFNRGDEQFF. CDR3 sequence (DNA): TGTGCCAGCAGCTTTAACAGGGGCGATGAGCAGTTCTTC.

The V call is TRBV12-5, the J call TRBJ2-5; the D gene is possibly TRBD2 (6 bases). Deletions cut 1 base from V and 5 bases from J, with 14 bases between. This CDR3 is built from 15 residues. The germline gives CDR1 LGHNT, CDR2 FRNRAP. CDR3 sequence reads: CASGLASTEGETQYF. Written as DNA, the CDR3 is TGTGCTAGTGGTTTGGCATCCACGGAGGGTGAGACCCAGTACTTC.

The chain has TRBV28 and TRBJ2-7; 7 nucleotides align to TRBD2. This CDR3 has 15 residues. V dropped 6 bases and J dropped 0; count of bases not matched to a gene: 8. In germline, CDR1 is MDHEN, CDR2 SYDVKM. As DNA, the CDR3 is TGTGCCAGCAGGGTAGCGGGTCCCTTCTCCTACGAGCAGTACTTC. This translates into CASRVAGPFSYEQYF.

The chain employs TRBV21-1 and TRBJ2-7; the table assigns TRBD2, which was not confirmed against the DNA. TRBV21-1 is a documented pseudogene. This CDR3 is built from 12 residues. CDR3 DNA: TGTGCCAGCAGCAAACGGAGGACCGAGCAGTACTTC. Protein: CASSKRRTEQYF.

The sample holds a few counts of this clone. The chain joins TRBV18 to TRBJ2-5; no firm D call. With 0 bases removed from V and 5 bases from J, the gap between germline ends came to 10 bases. The CDR3 is made up of 14 amino acids. CDR1 KGHSH and CDR2 LQKENI come from the germline V gene. The CDR3 sequence is CASSPPSGLETQYF. As DNA, the CDR3 is TGTGCCAGCTCACCACCGTCTGGGCTTGAGACCCAGTACTTC.

V is TRBV5-1 and J is TRBJ2-2; TRBD2 matches 12 bases. With 3 bases clipped from V and 5 bases from J, the junction kept 5 bases outside the gene matches. Germline V gene lookup returns CDR1 SGHRS and CDR2 YFSETQ. This CDR3 contains 16 residues. The CDR3 DNA reads as TGCGCCAGCAGCTCTTCTAGCGGGAGGGCAACCGGGGAGCTGTTTTTT. Translating gives CASSSSSGRATGELFF.

The V and J genes are TRBV4-3 and TRBJ2-3; 14 positions agree with TRBD2. The CDR3 totals 19 residues. Germline V gives CDR1 LGHNA, CDR2 YSLEER. V shed 5 bases and J 4 bases; nucleotides not matched to a gene: 14. The CDR3 spells CASSSRLTSGRAGADTQYF. The CDR3 nucleotides read TGCGCCAGCAGCTCCCGACTGACTAGCGGGAGGGCCGGGGCAGATACGCAGTATTTT.

V and J are TRBV27 and TRBJ2-7, with D possibly matching TRBD1 (5 bases). The length of the CDR3 is 14 residues. The germline V gene encodes CDR1 MNHEY and CDR2 SMNVEV (reference sequence). The ends were cut back, 3 bases at V and 0 bases at J, with 9 bases in the middle. The DNA for the CDR3 is TGTGCCAGCAGTTTTAAGGGGTTCTCCTACGAGCAGTACTTC. It is translated as CASSFKGFSYEQYF.